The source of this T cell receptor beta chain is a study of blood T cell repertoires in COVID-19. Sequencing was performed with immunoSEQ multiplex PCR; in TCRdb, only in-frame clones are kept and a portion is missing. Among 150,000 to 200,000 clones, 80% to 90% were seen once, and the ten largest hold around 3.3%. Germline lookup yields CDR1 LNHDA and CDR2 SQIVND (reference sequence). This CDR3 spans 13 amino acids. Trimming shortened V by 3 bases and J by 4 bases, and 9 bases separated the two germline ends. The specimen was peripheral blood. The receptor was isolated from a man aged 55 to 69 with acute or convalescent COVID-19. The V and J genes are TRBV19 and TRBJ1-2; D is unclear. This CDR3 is CASSMSVVYGYTF. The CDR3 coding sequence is TGTGCCAGTAGTATGTCCGTAGTCTATGGCTACACCTTC.